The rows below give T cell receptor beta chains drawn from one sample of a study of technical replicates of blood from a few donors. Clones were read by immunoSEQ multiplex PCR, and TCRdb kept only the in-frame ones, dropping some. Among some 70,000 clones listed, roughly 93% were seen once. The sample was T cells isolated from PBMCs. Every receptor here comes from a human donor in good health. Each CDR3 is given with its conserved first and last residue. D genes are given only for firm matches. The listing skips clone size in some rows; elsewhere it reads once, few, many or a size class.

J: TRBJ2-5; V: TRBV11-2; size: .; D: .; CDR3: CASSPRGETQYF; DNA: TGTGCCAGCAGCCCTCGGGGAGAGACCCAGTACTTC
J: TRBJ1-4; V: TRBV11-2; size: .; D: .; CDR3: CASSLGVKLFF; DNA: TGTGCCAGCAGCTTAGGAGTAAAACTGTTTTTT
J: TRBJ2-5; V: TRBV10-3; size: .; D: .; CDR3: CAISEGGATQETQYF; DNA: TGTGCCATCAGTGAAGGGGGGGCAACTCAAGAGACCCAGTACTTC
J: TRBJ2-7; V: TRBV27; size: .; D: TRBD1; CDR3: CASTRTGTGVYEQYF; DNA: TGTGCCAGCACGAGAACCGGGACAGGGGTTTACGAGCAGTACTTC
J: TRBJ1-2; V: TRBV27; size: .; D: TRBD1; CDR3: CASSLNYRGNYGYTF; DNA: TGTGCCAGCAGTTTGAACTACAGGGGTAACTATGGCTACACCTTC
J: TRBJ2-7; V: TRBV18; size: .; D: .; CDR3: CASSPSTGSTYEQYF; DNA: TGTGCCAGCTCACCTTCAACAGGGTCTACCTACGAGCAGTACTTC
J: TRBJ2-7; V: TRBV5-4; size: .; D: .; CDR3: CASSLTGLANEQYF; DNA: TGTGCCAGCAGCTTAACGGGACTGGCTAACGAGCAGTACTTC
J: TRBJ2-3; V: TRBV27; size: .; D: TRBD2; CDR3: CASSLSSGITDTQYF; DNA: TGTGCCAGCAGTTTGTCTAGCGGAATAACAGATACGCAGTATTTT
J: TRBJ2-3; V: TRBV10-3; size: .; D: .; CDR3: CAISESGSPDTQYF; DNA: TGTGCCATCAGTGAGTCTGGCAGTCCAGATACGCAGTATTTT
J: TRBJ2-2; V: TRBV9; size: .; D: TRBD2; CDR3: CASSVGTSGAGELFF; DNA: TGTGCCAGCAGCGTAGGGACTAGCGGGGCCGGGGAGCTGTTTTTT
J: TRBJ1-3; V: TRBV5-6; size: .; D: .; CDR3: CASSYLNTIYF; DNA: TGTGCCAGCAGCTACTTAAACACCATATATTTT
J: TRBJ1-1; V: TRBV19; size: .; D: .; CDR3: CASSIRDGGASNTEAFF; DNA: TGTGCCAGTAGTATCCGGGATGGAGGGGCGTCGAACACTGAAGCTTTCTTT
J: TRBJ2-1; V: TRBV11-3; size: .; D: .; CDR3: CASSLVWAEVNEQFF; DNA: TGTGCCAGCAGCTTAGTTTGGGCGGAGGTAAATGAGCAGTTCTTC
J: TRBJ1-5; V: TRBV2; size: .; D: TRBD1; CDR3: CASAPEGQANQPQHF; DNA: TGTGCCAGCGCCCCGGAGGGACAGGCAAATCAGCCCCAGCATTTT
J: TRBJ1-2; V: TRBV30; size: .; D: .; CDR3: CAWNSGTRGYGYTF; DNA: TGTGCCTGGAACTCAGGTACAAGAGGGTATGGCTACACCTTC
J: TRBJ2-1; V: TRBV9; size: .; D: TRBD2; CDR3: CASSETSGTKIGEQFF; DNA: TGTGCCAGCTCCGAAACATCTGGGACTAAGATTGGTGAGCAGTTCTTC
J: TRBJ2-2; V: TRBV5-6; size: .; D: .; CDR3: CASSLGGRGTGELFF; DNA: TGTGCCAGCAGCTTGGGTGGTAGAGGCACCGGGGAGCTGTTTTTT
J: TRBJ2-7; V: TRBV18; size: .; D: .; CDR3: CASSPTAYEQYF; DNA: TGTGCCAGCTCACCAACAGCCTACGAGCAGTACTTC
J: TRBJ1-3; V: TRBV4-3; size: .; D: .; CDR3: CASSQGGVGTELGNTIYF; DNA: TGCGCCAGCAGCCAAGGGGGGGTCGGGACCGAGTTAGGAAACACCATATATTTT
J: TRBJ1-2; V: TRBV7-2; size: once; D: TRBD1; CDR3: CASSPSQGPGYTF; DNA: TGTGCCAGCAGCCCATCACAGGGGCCTGGCTACACCTTC
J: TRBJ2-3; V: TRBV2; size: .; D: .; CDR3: CASSVGGISTDTQYF; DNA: TGTGCCAGCAGTGTAGGCGGGATTAGCACAGATACGCAGTATTTT
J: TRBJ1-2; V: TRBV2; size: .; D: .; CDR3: CARPPRNLYGYTF; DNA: TGTGCCAGACCCCCCAGGAACCTTTATGGCTACACCTTC
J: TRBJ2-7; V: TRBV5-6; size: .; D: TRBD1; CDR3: CASSWEDRDLGEQYF; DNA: TGTGCCAGCAGCTGGGAGGACAGGGACCTGGGGGAGCAGTACTTC